This TCR beta chain was captured in a study of PD-L1 blockade in urothelial cancer. Here immunoSEQ multiplex PCR was the method, and the copy in TCRdb shows in-frame clones only, minus some. This repertoire shows more than 75,000 clones, 84% found once; its top ten account for roughly 1.9%. Time point defined: pretreatment peripheral blood. Germline CDR1 and CDR2: MDHEN and SYDVKM. The ends were cut back, 4 bases at V and 4 bases at J, with 7 bases in the middle. This CDR3 comprises 12 residues. The sample in question was PBMCs, obtained around atezolizumab (anti-PD-L1) treatment. This clonotype was obtained from a man between 60 and 75 years old with urothelial cancer. The chain uses TRBV28 and TRBJ1-1; D perhaps matches TRBD1 (6 bases). CDR3: CASSWDITEAFF. The CDR3 DNA is TGTGCCAGCAGTTGGGACATCACTGAAGCTTTCTTT.